One T cell receptor (beta chain) is described in this entry. What it binds is unknown. As to time point: week 23, last vaccination. All doses held 300 ug of mutant IDH1 20-mer peptide, with topical imiquimod. Data came from immunoSEQ multiplex PCR; TCRdb stores just in-frame clones and leaves some out. The profile shows 77,000 or so clones, approximately 85% of them singletons. These data come from a study of a mutant IDH1 vaccine in newly diagnosed glioma. Trimming took off 4 bases at V and 5 bases at J, with 22 bases between the two ends. CDR3 length: 17 amino acids. V usage is TRBV5-3 and J usage is TRBJ1-5; D gene uncertain. TRBV5-3 counts as an open reading frame of uncertain function. The origin of this receptor is a woman aged 45-59 years with glioma. The sample in question was PBMCs, obtained from a glioma patient whose treatment included an IDH1 peptide vaccine. DNA for the CDR3: TGTGCCAGAAGCCAGGAGGTCGTCGGGCCGAAGTATCAGCCCCAGCATTTT. Translation: CARSQEVVGPKYQPQHF.